This TCR beta chain was retrieved from a study of T cells in Graves' hyperthyroidism and ophthalmopathy. It was RNA transcripts that yielded the amplified TCR beta CDR3 regions. Carried out on the TCR CDR3, a first-round RT-PCR used the HTBI primer set. TCRdb re-called the multiplex PCR reads with MiXCR, one entry per CDR3 protein. The sample lists a few hundred thousand distinct CDR3 sequences, around 16% seen once, with roughly 26% in the top ten. Germline V gives CDR1 MGHDK, CDR2 SYGVNS. CDR3 length: 16 residues. Trimming shortened V by 1 base and J by 2 bases, and 14 bases separated the two germline ends. Exclusion followed for patients with uncontrolled infection, other autoimmune disease, pregnancy or lactation.

The sequence was obtained from a young woman with Graves' hyperthyroidism that later progressed to Graves' ophthalmopathy. Sequencing was performed on blood. This rearrangement joins TRBV25-1 to TRBJ1-2; D not resolved. The CDR3 DNA reads TGTGCCAGCAGTGAATCCGGCTGGCGGCAGAACTATGGCTACACCTTC. Protein sequence: CASSESGWRQNYGYTF.